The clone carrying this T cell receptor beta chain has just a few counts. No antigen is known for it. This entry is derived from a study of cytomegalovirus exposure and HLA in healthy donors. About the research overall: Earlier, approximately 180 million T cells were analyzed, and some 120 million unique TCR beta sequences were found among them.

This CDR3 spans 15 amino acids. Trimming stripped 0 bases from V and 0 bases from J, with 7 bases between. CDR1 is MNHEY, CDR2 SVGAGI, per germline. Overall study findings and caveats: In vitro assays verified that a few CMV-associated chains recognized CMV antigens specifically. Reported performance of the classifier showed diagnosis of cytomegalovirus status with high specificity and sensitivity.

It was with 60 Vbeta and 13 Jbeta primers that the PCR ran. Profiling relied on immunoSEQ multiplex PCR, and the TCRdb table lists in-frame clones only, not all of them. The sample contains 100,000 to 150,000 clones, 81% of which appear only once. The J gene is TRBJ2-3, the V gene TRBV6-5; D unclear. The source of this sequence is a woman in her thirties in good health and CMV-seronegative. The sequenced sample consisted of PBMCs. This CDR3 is CASSYSYTSTDTQYF. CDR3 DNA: TGTGCCAGCAGTTACTCGTACACCAGCACAGATACGCAGTATTTT.